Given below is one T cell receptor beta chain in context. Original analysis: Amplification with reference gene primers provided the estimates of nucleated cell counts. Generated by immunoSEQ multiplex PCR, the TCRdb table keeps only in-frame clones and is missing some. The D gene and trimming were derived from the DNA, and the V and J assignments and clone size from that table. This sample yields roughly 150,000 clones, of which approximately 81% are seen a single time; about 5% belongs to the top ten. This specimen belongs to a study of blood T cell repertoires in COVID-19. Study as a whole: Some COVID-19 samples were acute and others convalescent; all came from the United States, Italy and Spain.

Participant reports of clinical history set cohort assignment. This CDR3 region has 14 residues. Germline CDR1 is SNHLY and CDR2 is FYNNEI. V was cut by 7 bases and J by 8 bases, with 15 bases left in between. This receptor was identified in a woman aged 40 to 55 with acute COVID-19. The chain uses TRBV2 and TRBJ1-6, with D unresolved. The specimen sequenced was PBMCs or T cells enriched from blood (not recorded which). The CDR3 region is CASTMWEADSPLHF. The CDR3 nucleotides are TGTGCCAGCACCATGTGGGAAGCGGATTCACCCCTCCACTTT. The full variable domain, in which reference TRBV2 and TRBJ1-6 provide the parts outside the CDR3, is EPEVTQTPSHQVTQMGQEVILRCVPISNHLYFYWYRQILGQKVEFLVSFYNNEISEKSEIFDDQFSVERPDGSNFTLKIRSTKLEDSAMYFCASTMWEADSPLHFGNGTRLTVT.